This section outlines one T cell receptor beta chain sequence together with its context. Seattle enrolled patients during active infection and tracked them longitudinally. Study processing details: The assay estimated nucleated cells by amplifying reference gene primers. Profiling relied on immunoSEQ multiplex PCR, and the TCRdb table lists in-frame clones only, not all of them. The DNA gave D and trimming, while V, J and clone size come from that table. The table includes around 94,000 clones, approximately 86% detected once. This record belongs to a study of blood T cell repertoires in COVID-19. This TCR came from a woman aged 50 to 60 with COVID-19, enrolled during active disease. Sequencing was performed on peripheral blood.

CDR3 bases: TGTGCCAGCAGCCAAGGTCTAGCGGGGCAAAACATTCAGTACTTC. Its translation is CASSQGLAGQNIQYF. V is TRBV3-1 (or the pseudogene TRBV3-2) and J is TRBJ2-4, with 9 bases fitting TRBD2. The CDR3 is made up of 15 amino acids. CDR1 is LGHDT, CDR2 YNNKEL, per germline (reference sequence). The ends lost 1 base at V and 5 bases at J; junction bases unmatched: 3.